This entry is about one TCR beta chain. The antigen is unknown. These data come from a study of T cell responses to AZD1222 COVID-19 vaccine. At the level of the study: Second doses were pooled across both intervals (about 4 or about 12 weeks).

The repertoire was sequenced with immunoSEQ multiplex PCR; TCRdb's copy has only in-frame clones and lacks some. The data hold roughly 160,000 clones, with about 92% observed a single time. Study-wide points: Regions left unmutated in variants are reportedly the target of nearly half of spike-specific TCRs. Spike as a whole was targeted by vaccine-associated CD4 TCRs, dominant at 160-218 and 743-854. Researchers took repertoire samples only after the peak T cell response had come.

Per the germline V gene, CDR1 is LNHDA and CDR2 is SQIVND (reference sequence). CDR3 size: 13 residues. V shed 1 base and J shed 6 bases, with 6 bases lying between them. This chain uses TRBV19 with TRBJ2-2; D unresolved. This receptor was obtained from an adult in good health. The sequencing used peripheral blood, collected on day 0 of AZD1222 vaccination. In nucleotides, the CDR3 is TGTGCCAGTAGTATAGGTAGGGCCGGGGAGCTGTTTTTT. Its protein is CASSIGRAGELFF.